The clone carrying this T cell receptor beta chain has just a few counts. Its specificity is not known. The source of the sample is a study of cytomegalovirus exposure and HLA in healthy donors. In the study overall: It was reported in a later analysis that the 100 to 150 validation repertoires used the same platform as the approximately 670 first-cohort repertoires.

The germline V gene has CDR1 MNHEY and CDR2 SVGAGI. This CDR3 has 13 residues. Trimming took 8 bases from V and 0 from J, leaving 10 bases between them. Study-level results: Reports showed the classifier diagnosing cytomegalovirus status with high specificity and sensitivity. Despite most TCR sequences being rare, some public TCRs occurred in many donors.

Among the 90 to 150 subjects of the validation cohort, separate from the roughly 670-subject first cohort, were the donors. The method was immunoSEQ multiplex PCR; TCRdb's version includes in-frame clones alone and lacks a portion of them. The repertoire holds 150,000 to 200,000 clones, with around nine tenths as singletons. The sequenced material came from PBMCs. The chain uses TRBV6-5 and TRBJ1-1, with D uncertain. This clonotype was sampled from a woman aged 25 to 39 in good health and CMV-seronegative. The CDR3 DNA sequence: TGTGCCAGCCGGGGAGCAATGAACACTGAAGCTTTCTTT. Translating gives CASRGAMNTEAFF.